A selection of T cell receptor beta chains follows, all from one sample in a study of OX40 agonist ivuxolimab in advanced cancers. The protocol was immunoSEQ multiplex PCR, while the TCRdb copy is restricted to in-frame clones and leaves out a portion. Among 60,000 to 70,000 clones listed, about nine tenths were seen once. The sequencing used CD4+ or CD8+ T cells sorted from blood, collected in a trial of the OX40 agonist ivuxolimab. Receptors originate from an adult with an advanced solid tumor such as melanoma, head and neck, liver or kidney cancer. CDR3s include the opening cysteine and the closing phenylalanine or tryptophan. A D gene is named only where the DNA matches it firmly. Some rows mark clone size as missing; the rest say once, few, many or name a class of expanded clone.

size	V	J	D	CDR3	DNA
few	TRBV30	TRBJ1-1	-	CAWTGETEAFF	TGTGCCTGGACAGGCGAGACTGAAGCTTTCTTT
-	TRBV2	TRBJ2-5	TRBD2	CASTKGLAGEKETQYF	TGTGCCAGCACCAAAGGACTAGCGGGAGAGAAAGAGACCCAGTACTTC
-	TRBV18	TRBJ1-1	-	CASSLTSILGDTEAFF	TGTGCCAGCTCACTTACTTCCATACTCGGGGACACTGAAGCTTTCTTT
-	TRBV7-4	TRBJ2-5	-	CASSRRRSGETQYF	TGTGCCAGCAGCCGGAGGCGATCCGGGGAGACCCAGTACTTC
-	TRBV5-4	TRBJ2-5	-	CASSPAAGSFQETQYF	TGTGCCAGCAGCCCCGCGGCAGGTAGTTTCCAAGAGACCCAGTACTTC
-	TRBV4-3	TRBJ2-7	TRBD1	CASSLGQLVGEQYF	TGCGCCAGCAGCCTGGGACAGCTCGTGGGCGAGCAGTACTTC
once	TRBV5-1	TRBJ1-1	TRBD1	CAGSSSRDRSTEAFF	TGCGCCGGCAGCTCTTCCCGGGACAGGTCCACTGAAGCTTTCTTT
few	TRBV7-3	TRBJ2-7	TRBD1	CASSRDRVYEQYF	TGTGCCAGCAGTCGGGACAGGGTCTACGAGCAGTACTTC
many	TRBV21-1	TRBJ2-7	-	CASSPRALSRVRRSYEQYF	TGTGCCAGCAGCCCACGAGCTCTATCCCGGGTTCGAAGGTCCTACGAGCAGTACTTC
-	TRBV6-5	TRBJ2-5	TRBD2	CASSPPGGPQETQYF	TGTGCCAGCAGTCCCCCGGGGGGACCCCAAGAGACCCAGTACTTC
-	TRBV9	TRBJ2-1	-	CASSVTRMGISKSYNEQFF	TGTGCCAGCAGCGTAACACGAATGGGGATCTCAAAATCCTACAATGAGCAGTTCTTC
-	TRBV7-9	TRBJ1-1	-	CASSLLITEAFF	TGTGCCAGCAGCTTATTGATCACTGAAGCTTTCTTT
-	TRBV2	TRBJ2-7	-	CASRVGQSSYEQYF	TGTGCCAGCAGAGTCGGACAGTCCTCCTACGAGCAGTACTTC
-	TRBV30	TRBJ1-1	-	CAWSVNTEAFF	TGTGCCTGGAGTGTGAACACTGAAGCTTTCTTT
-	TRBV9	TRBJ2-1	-	CASSAGTVTSNEQFF	TGTGCCAGCAGCGCTGGGACGGTGACAAGCAATGAGCAGTTCTTC
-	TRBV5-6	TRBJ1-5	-	CASSGGNQPQHF	TGTGCCAGCAGCGGGGGTAATCAGCCCCAGCATTTT
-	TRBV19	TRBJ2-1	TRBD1	CASSTNRDSFYNEQFF	TGTGCCAGTAGTACCAACCGGGACAGCTTCTACAATGAGCAGTTCTTC
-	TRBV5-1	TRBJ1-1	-	CASIPRAGLNTEAFF	TGCGCCAGCATCCCTCGAGCGGGGTTGAACACTGAAGCTTTCTTT
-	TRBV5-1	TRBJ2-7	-	CASSLEGASYEQYF	TGCGCCAGCAGCTTGGAGGGCGCCTCCTACGAGCAGTACTTC
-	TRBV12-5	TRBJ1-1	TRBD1	CASGLWTGTNTEAFF	TGTGCTAGTGGTTTGTGGACAGGGACTAACACTGAAGCTTTCTTT
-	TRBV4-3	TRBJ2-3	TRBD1	CASSLGTAISTDTQYF	TGCGCCAGCAGCCTGGGGACAGCGATAAGCACAGATACGCAGTATTTT
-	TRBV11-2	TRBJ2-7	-	CASSLGTGVGEQYF	TGTGCCAGCAGCTTAGGAACGGGCGTAGGCGAGCAGTACTTC